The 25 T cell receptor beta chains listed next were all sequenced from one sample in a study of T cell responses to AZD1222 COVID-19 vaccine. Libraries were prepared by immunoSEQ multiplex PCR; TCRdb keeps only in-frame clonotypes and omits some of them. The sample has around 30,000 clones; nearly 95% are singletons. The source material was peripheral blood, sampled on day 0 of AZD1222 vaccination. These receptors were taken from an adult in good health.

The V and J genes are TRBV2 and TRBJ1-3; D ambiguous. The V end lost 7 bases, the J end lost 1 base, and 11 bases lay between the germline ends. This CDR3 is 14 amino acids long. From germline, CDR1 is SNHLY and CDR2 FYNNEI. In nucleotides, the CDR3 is TGTGCCAGCATGTCTTACCCATCTGGAAACACCATATATTTT. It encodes CASMSYPSGNTIYF.

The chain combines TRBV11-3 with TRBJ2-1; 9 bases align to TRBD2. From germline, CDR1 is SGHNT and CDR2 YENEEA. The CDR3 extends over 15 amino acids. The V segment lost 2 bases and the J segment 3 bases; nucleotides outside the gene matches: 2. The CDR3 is CASSLSSGVYNEQFF. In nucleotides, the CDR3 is TGTGCCAGCAGCTTATCTAGCGGGGTCTACAATGAGCAGTTCTTC.

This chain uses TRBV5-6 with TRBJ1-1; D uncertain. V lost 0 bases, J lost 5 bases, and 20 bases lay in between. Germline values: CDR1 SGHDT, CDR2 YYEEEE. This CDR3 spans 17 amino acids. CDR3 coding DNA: TGTGCCAGCAGCTTGGCCTTGGACTCTCGGGCGGGAACTGAAGCTTTCTTT. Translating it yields CASSLALDSRAGTEAFF.

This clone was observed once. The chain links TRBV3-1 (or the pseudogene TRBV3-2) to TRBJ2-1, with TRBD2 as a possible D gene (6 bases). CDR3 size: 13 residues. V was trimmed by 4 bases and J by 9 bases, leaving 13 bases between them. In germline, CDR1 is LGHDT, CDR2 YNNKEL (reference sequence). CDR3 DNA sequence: TGTGCCAGCAGCCTGGGACTCCATATTGAGCAGTTCTTC. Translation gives CASSLGLHIEQFF.

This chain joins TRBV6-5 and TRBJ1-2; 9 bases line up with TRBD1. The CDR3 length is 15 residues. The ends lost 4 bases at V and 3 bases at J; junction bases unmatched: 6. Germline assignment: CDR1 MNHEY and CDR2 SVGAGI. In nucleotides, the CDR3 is TGTGCCAGCAGTTCCCGCGACAGGGGGGACTATGGCTACACCTTC. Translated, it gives CASSSRDRGDYGYTF.

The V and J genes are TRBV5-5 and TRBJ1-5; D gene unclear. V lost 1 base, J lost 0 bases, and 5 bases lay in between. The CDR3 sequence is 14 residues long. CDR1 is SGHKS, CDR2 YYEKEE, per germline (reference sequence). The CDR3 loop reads CASSLTDSNQPQHF. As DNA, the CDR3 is TGTGCCAGCAGCTTGACAGATAGCAATCAGCCCCAGCATTTT.

The chain's CDR3 is CASIGRFDQPQHF. DNA for the CDR3: TGTGCCAGCATAGGACGTTTTGATCAGCCCCAGCATTTT. J is TRBJ1-5 and V is TRBV2; no firm D call. This CDR3 has 13 amino acids. Trimming removed 7 bases from V and 5 bases from J, with 12 bases in between. Germline assignment: CDR1 SNHLY and CDR2 FYNNEI.

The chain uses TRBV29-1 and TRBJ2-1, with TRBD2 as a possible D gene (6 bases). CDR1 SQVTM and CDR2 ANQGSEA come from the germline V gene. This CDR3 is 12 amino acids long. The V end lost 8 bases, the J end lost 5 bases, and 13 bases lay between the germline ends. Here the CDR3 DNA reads TGCAGCACCCGGGACTTCGACAATGAGCAGTTCTTC. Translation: CSTRDFDNEQFF.

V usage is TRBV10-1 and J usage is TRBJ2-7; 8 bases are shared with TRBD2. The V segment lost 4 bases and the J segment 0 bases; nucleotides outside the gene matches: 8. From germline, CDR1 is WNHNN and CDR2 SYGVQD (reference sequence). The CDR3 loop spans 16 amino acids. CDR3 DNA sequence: TGCGCCAGCAGTGCAGGGGCTAGCGGGCTCTCCTACGAGCAGTACTTC. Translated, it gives CASSAGASGLSYEQYF.

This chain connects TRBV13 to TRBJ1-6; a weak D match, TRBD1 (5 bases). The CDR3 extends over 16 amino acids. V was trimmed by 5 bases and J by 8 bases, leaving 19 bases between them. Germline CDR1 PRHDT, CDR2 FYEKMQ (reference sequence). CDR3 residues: CASSTPEEGGDSPLHF. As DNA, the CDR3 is TGTGCCAGCAGCACACCCGAGGAAGGAGGGGATTCACCCCTCCACTTT.

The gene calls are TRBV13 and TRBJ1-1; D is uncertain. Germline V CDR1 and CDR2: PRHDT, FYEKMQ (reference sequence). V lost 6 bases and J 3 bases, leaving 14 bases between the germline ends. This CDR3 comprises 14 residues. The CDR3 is CASSLPGPYTEAFF. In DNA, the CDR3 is TGTGCCAGCAGTCTCCCCGGGCCGTACACTGAAGCTTTCTTT.

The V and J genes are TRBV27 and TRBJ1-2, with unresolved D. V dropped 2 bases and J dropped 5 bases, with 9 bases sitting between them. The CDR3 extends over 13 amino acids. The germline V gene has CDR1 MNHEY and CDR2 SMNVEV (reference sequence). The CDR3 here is CASSLSGDYGYTF. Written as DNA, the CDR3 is TGTGCCAGCAGTTTAAGCGGGGATTATGGCTACACCTTC.

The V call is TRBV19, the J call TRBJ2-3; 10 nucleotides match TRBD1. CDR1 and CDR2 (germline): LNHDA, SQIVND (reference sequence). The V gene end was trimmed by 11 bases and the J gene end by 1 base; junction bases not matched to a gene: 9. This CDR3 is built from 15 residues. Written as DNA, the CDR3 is TGTGCCTCAATAGGCGGACAGGGGGGCACAGATACGCAGTATTTT. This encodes CASIGGQGGTDTQYF.

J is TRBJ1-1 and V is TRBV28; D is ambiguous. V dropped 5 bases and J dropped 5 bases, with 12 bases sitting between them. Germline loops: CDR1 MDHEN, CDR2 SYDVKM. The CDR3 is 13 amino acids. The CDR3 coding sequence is TGTGCCAGCAGTCCAGCACCGGTTACTGAAGCTTTCTTT. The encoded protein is CASSPAPVTEAFF.

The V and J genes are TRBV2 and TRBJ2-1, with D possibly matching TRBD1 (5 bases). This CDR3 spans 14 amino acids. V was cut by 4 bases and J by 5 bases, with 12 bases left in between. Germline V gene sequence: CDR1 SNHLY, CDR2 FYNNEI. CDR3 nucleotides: TGTGCCAGCAGTGCGGACACGGTACACAATGAGCAGTTCTTC. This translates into CASSADTVHNEQFF.

Here the CDR3 DNA reads TGTGCCAGCAGCTTGGGTTCAAGGGAGGGGGCCACTGAAGCTTTCTTT. It translates to CASSLGSREGATEAFF. This chain uses TRBV5-5 with TRBJ1-1, with TRBD1 matching over 7 bases. The germline CDR1 and CDR2 sequences are SGHKS and YYEKEE (reference sequence). V lost 0 bases, J lost 4 bases, and 9 bases stayed unmatched. This CDR3 has 16 amino acids.

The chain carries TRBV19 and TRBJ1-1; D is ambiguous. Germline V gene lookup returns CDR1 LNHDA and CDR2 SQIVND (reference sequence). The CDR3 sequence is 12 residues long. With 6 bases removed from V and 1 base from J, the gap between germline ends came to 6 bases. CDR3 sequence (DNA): TGTGCCAGTAGGTGGACGAACACTGAAGCTTTCTTT. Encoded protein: CASRWTNTEAFF.

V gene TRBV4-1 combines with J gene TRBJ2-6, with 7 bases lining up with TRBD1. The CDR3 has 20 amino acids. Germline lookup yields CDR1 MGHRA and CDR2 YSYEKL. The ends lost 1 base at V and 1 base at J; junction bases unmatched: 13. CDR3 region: CASSQAVTGAPSSGANVLTF. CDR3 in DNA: TGCGCCAGCAGCCAAGCGGTTACAGGGGCGCCCTCATCTGGGGCCAACGTCCTGACTTTC.

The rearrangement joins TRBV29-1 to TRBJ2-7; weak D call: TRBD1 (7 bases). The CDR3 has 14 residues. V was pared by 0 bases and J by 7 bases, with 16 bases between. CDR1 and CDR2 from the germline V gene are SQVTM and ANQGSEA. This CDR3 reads CSVEDPQGRYEQYF. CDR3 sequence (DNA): TGCAGCGTTGAAGACCCACAGGGGAGGTATGAGCAGTACTTC.

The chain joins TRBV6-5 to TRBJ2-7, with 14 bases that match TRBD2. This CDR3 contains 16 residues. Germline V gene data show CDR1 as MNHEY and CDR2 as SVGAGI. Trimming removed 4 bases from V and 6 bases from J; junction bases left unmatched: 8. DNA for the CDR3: TGTGCCAGCAGTTCCCCAAAGACTAGCGGGAGGGGCGAGCAGTACTTC. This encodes CASSSPKTSGRGEQYF.

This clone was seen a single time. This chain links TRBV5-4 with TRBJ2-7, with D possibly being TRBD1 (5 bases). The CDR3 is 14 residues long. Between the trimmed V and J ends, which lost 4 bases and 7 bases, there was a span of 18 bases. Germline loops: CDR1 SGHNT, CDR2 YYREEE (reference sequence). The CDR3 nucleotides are TGTGCCAGCAGCACCCCAGAACAGGTCGGAGAGCAGTACTTC. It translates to CASSTPEQVGEQYF. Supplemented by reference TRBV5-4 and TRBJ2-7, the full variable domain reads ETGVTQSPTHLIKTRGQQVTLRCSSQSGHNTVSWYQQALGQGPQFIFQYYREEENGRGNFPPRFSGLQFPNYSSELNVNALELDDSALYLCASSTPEQVGEQYFGPGTRLTVT.

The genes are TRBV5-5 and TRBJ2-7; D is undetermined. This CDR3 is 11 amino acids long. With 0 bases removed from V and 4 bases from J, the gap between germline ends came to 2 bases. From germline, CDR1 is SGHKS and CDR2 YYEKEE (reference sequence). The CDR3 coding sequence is TGTGCCAGCAGCTTGGTTTACGAGCAGTACTTC. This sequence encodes CASSLVYEQYF.

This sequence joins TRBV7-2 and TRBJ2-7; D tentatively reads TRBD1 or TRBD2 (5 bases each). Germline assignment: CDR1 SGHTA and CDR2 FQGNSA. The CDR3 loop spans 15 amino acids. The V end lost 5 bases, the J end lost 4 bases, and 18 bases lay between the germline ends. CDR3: CASSPTPGRLYEQYF. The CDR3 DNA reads TGTGCCAGCAGCCCCACTCCGGGACGCCTATACGAGCAGTACTTC.

CDR3 DNA sequence: TGTGCCAGCACCGGGGGGCCCCGAGGCTACACCTTC. Translated: CASTGGPRGYTF. The chain combines TRBV5-6 with TRBJ1-2, with a tentative D call TRBD1 (6 bases). CDR1 SGHDT and CDR2 YYEEEE come from the germline V gene. The CDR3 loop spans 12 amino acids. V was trimmed by 6 bases and J by 8 bases, leaving 14 bases between them.

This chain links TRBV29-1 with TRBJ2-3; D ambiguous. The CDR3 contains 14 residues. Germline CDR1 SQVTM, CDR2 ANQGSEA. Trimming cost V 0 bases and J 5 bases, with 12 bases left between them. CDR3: CSVEDLIWGDTQYF. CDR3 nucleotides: TGCAGCGTTGAAGATCTGATTTGGGGAGATACGCAGTATTTT.